The clone carrying this T cell receptor beta chain has at least ten counts. This sample was included in a study of CD8+CD57+ T cells in acquired aplastic anemia. Background on the study: Recorded DNA amounts for sorted CD4+ and CD8+ cells had an average of around 3 ug.

Genomic DNA, serving as template, underwent TCR beta VDJ and CDR3 profiling. TCRdb used MiXCR to reprocess the reads, holding one entry per CDR3 protein. The sample includes 150,000 to 180,000 distinct CDR3 sequences, about 54% seen only once; the top ten take 10% to 15%. V lost 0 bases to trimming and J lost 4 bases; unmatched junction nucleotides: 5. The germline V gene has CDR1 SEHNR and CDR2 FQNEAQ (reference sequence). The CDR3 is 16 residues long. Patients chosen for sequencing had CD8+CD57+ cells that had expanded, as shown by flow cytometry. This TCR was sampled from a human donor with aplastic anemia. The chain uses TRBV7-9 and TRBJ2-1; 8 bases line up with TRBD2. Sample: sorted CD4+, CD8+, or CD8+CD57+ T cells (not recorded which) from PBMCs. As DNA, the CDR3 is TGTGCCAGCAGCTTAGCAACGGCTAGCGGGTACAATGAGCAGTTCTTC. This codes for CASSLATASGYNEQFF.